Below, 18 T cell receptor beta chains from the same sample are listed, as sequenced in a study of blood T cell repertoires in COVID-19. Data came from immunoSEQ multiplex PCR; TCRdb stores just in-frame clones and leaves some out. The data contain 50,000 to 70,000 clones, almost 90% of them singletons. Specimen: peripheral blood. These receptors all come from a man aged 55 to 70 with acute or convalescent COVID-19.

V and J are TRBV6-6 and TRBJ1-5, with 7 nucleotides matching TRBD1. The CDR3 is 14 residues long. The trim removed 0 bases at V and 6 bases at J, leaving 2 bases unmatched. In germline, CDR1 is MNHNY, CDR2 SVGAGI (reference sequence). The CDR3 DNA follows: TGTGCCAGCAGTTACTCAGGGGGCGGTCAGCCCCAGCATTTT. Translating gives CASSYSGGGQPQHF.

The CDR3 region has the DNA TGTGCCACCAGACCCCCGGGGGGAAACTACAATGAGCAGTTCTTC. This codes for CATRPPGGNYNEQFF. This chain uses TRBV19 with TRBJ2-1, with TRBD2 identical over 7 bases. V shed 10 bases and J 3 bases; nucleotides not matched to a gene: 12. From germline, CDR1 is LNHDA and CDR2 SQIVND (reference sequence). CDR3 size: 15 residues.

The genes are TRBV10-2 and TRBJ1-2; D call uncertain. In germline, CDR1 is WSHSY, CDR2 SAAADI. V was cut by 0 bases and J by 4 bases, with 9 bases left in between. This CDR3 spans 14 amino acids. CDR3 sequence reads: CASSESRAFYGYTF. CDR3 coding DNA: TGCGCCAGCAGTGAGTCGAGAGCATTCTATGGCTACACCTTC.

The V call is TRBV4-1, the J call TRBJ2-7; 13 bases align to TRBD2. The V segment lost 5 bases and the J segment 7 bases; nucleotides outside the gene matches: 8. This CDR3 region has 15 residues. From germline, CDR1 is MGHRA and CDR2 YSYEKL. The CDR3 spells CASSNTGTSGVEQYF. The CDR3 DNA follows: TGCGCCAGCAGCAACACCGGGACTAGCGGGGTTGAGCAGTACTTC.

The chain uses TRBV7-8 and TRBJ1-5, with D unresolved. V was clipped by 2 bases and J by 7 bases, with 12 bases between them. This CDR3 has 14 amino acids. Per germline, CDR1 SGHVS and CDR2 FQNEAQ. The CDR3 reads CASSLSSGVQPQHF. The CDR3 coding sequence is TGTGCCAGCAGCTTATCGTCCGGGGTCCAGCCCCAGCATTTT.

The rearrangement uses TRBV11-3 and TRBJ1-1; no clear D gene. V dropped 5 bases and J dropped 4 bases, with 14 bases sitting between them. This CDR3 comprises 14 residues. Germline CDR1 is SGHNT and CDR2 is YENEEA. The CDR3 is CASSPAAEGTEAFF. The CDR3 coding sequence is TGTGCCAGCAGCCCTGCGGCGGAGGGCACTGAAGCTTTCTTT.

The genes are TRBV18 and TRBJ2-1, with 7 bases lining up with TRBD2. The CDR3 is 15 residues long. Per the germline V gene, CDR1 is KGHSH and CDR2 is LQKENI. V shed 6 bases, J shed 6 bases, and the junction held 11 bases outside the gene matches. CDR3 DNA: TGTGCCAGCTCTCGCATTGGGACTAACCCCAATGAGCAGTTCTTC. It yields the protein CASSRIGTNPNEQFF.

A single count supports this clone. This chain uses TRBV6-4 with TRBJ2-3; 9 bases align to TRBD2. The CDR3 sequence is 13 residues long. Germline CDR1 and CDR2: MRHNA and SNTAGT. The J segment lost 7 bases and the V segment lost 8 bases, leaving 7 bases of the junction unmatched. This CDR3 is CASRLAGTNTQYF. CDR3 DNA: TGTGCCAGCCGCCTAGCGGGGACCAATACGCAGTATTTT.

The J gene is TRBJ2-3, the V gene TRBV6-1; D gene unclear. Per germline, CDR1 MNHNS and CDR2 SASEGT. The CDR3 consists of 15 residues. Trimming removed 1 base at V and 2 bases at J, with 10 bases between. In DNA form, the CDR3 reads TGTGCCAGCAGTGAAGATAGCCTCCCCACAGATACGCAGTATTTT. This sequence encodes CASSEDSLPTDTQYF.

The rearrangement joins TRBV10-3 to TRBJ1-5; a possible D gene is TRBD1 (5 bases). Deletions cut 0 bases from V and 7 bases from J, with 10 bases between. CDR1 and CDR2 from the germline V gene are ENHRY and SYGVKD. This CDR3 contains 14 residues. CDR3 DNA sequence: TGTGCCATCAGTGAGTCGCAGGGTGAACAGCCCCAGCATTTT. It codes for CAISESQGEQPQHF.

The V and J genes are TRBV6-1 and TRBJ2-1; D uncertain. The CDR3 totals 14 residues. The V end was cut by 2 bases, the J end by 4 bases, with 9 bases between. The V gene's germline CDR1 is MNHNS and CDR2 SASEGT. CDR3 protein: CASSEFRQYNEQFF. The CDR3 DNA follows: TGTGCCAGCAGTGAATTCCGACAATACAATGAGCAGTTCTTC.

V gene TRBV5-1 combines with J gene TRBJ2-3; weak D call: TRBD2 (5 bases). The germline CDR1 and CDR2 sequences are SGHRS and YFSETQ. V shed 2 bases and J shed 5 bases, with 21 bases lying between them. The CDR3 runs to 17 residues. The CDR3 loop reads CASSLIPSERARDTQYF. For the CDR3, the DNA is TGCGCCAGCAGCTTAATTCCCAGCGAGAGGGCCAGAGATACGCAGTATTTT.

As to this clone: Compared with germline, one end of the junction differs, possibly owing to a read error. J is TRBJ1-5 and V is TRBV19; D ambiguous. In germline, CDR1 is LNHDA, CDR2 SQIVND (reference sequence). The CDR3 spans 15 residues. DNA of the CDR3: TGTGCCAGCAGTAGGAGATACCGATATGATCAGCCCCAGCATTTT. This translates into CASSRRYRYDQPQHF.

The chain links TRBV7-2 to TRBJ2-3; 11 bases align to TRBD2. Losses at the gene ends were 5 bases for V and 3 bases for J; bases not matched to a gene: 4. CDR3 length: 15 residues. The germline V gene has CDR1 SGHTA and CDR2 FQGNSA. The CDR3 is CASSPRLAGTDTQYF. The CDR3 region has the DNA TGTGCCAGCAGCCCCAGACTAGCGGGAACAGATACGCAGTATTTT. The full variable domain, with the rest looked up from reference TRBV7-2 and TRBJ2-3, is GAGVSQSPSNKVTEKGKDVELRCDPISGHTALYWYRQSLGQGLEFLIYFQGNSAPDKSGLPSDRFSAERTGGSVSTLTIQRTQQEDSAVYLCASSPRLAGTDTQYFGPGTRLTVL.

This rearrangement joins TRBV18 to TRBJ1-1; 7 bases match TRBD1. Trimming at V came to 3 bases and at J to 2 bases, leaving 12 bases not matched to a gene. The CDR3 covers 17 residues. Germline V CDR1 and CDR2: KGHSH, LQKENI. The CDR3 sequence is CASSPHLPGTVNTEAFF. The CDR3 DNA reads as TGTGCCAGCTCACCGCACCTCCCCGGGACAGTAAACACTGAAGCTTTCTTT.

The CDR3 loop is CASSFLGQGAGGYTF. The CDR3 nucleotides are TGCGCCAGCAGCTTCCTAGGACAGGGGGCCGGGGGCTACACCTTC. The chain recombines TRBV5-1 with TRBJ1-2; 11 bases agree with TRBD1. This CDR3 has 15 residues. CDR1 and CDR2 from the germline V gene are SGHRS and YFSETQ. V dropped 2 bases and J dropped 8; count of bases not matched to a gene: 8.

This chain links TRBV9 with TRBJ1-1, with 8 nucleotides matching TRBD1. This CDR3 spans 15 amino acids. Looked up from germline, CDR1 is SGDLS and CDR2 is YYNGEE. V lost 4 bases to trimming and J lost 2 bases; unmatched junction nucleotides: 7. CDR3 DNA: TGTGCCAGCAGCCCCGACAGGGGAGGAAACACTGAAGCTTTCTTT. Translating gives CASSPDRGGNTEAFF.

On this clone itself: The same CDR3 arises from other DNA sequences in this sample as well. The V and J genes are TRBV27 and TRBJ2-7, with 8 bases that match TRBD2. V was pared by 5 bases and J by 4 bases, with 7 bases of the junction left unmatched. Germline loops: CDR1 MNHEY, CDR2 SMNVEV (reference sequence). The CDR3 consists of 14 residues. The CDR3 sequence is CASSQTSAQYEQYF. The CDR3 DNA sequence: TGTGCCAGCAGTCAGACTAGCGCCCAATACGAGCAGTACTTC.